These 3 T cell receptor beta chains came from one sample sequenced in a study of blood T cell repertoires in COVID-19. Here immunoSEQ multiplex PCR was the method, and the copy in TCRdb shows in-frame clones only, minus some. This table has under 300,000 clones, roughly 80% appearing once. Sequencing used peripheral blood. These receptors were collected from a woman aged 18-30 years with acute or convalescent COVID-19.

The chain links TRBV19 to TRBJ1-1; perhaps TRBD1 as D (6 bases). The CDR3 spans 15 residues. CDR1 and CDR2 (germline): LNHDA, SQIVND (reference sequence). V was pared by 4 bases and J by 1 base, with 13 bases between. DNA of the CDR3: TGTGCCAGTAGTACCCTTAGGACAGCGAACACTGAAGCTTTCTTT. Translated: CASSTLRTANTEAFF.

The chain employs TRBV6-2 or TRBV6-3 and TRBJ1-4, with D maybe TRBD1 (5 bases). This CDR3 contains 16 residues. CDR1 is MNHEY and CDR2 is SVGEGT in the germline V gene. The V end was cut by 2 bases, the J end by 2 bases, with 12 bases between. CDR3 sequence: CASSYDSQRTNEKLFF. CDR3 sequence (DNA): TGTGCCAGCAGTTACGACAGCCAAAGGACTAATGAAAAACTGTTTTTT.

The chain has TRBV28 and TRBJ2-5; TRBD2 is a possible D gene (5 bases). CDR3 length: 23 residues. Trimming took off 3 bases at V and 1 base at J, with 36 bases between the two ends. Germline loops: CDR1 MDHEN, CDR2 SYDVKM. Here the CDR3 DNA reads TGTGCCAGCAGTTTCCCCGGACTTCTACGTCTGTCAAAACCGAGACTGGGCCAAGAGACCCAGTACTTC. Protein: CASSFPGLLRLSKPRLGQETQYF.